These 5 T cell receptor beta chains share one sample of origin, sequenced in a study of metastatic and nonmetastatic thyroid tumors. No patient received treatment before thyroid surgery. With MiXCR, TCRdb reprocessed the PCR reads. The repertoire holds over 50,000 clones, with 25% to 30% as singletons. The sample comprised blood. The source is a female donor with papillary thyroid cancer or a benign thyroid nodule (not recorded which). Some clones in this sample may be carry-over from other donors' samples.

The table lists this clone with a few counts. The chain has TRBV19 and TRBJ2-5, with D unresolved. Germline CDR1 LNHDA, CDR2 SQIVND (reference sequence). CDR3 length: 14 residues. With 6 bases removed from V and 2 bases from J, the gap between germline ends came to 13 bases. This chain's CDR3 is CASSPRLGQETQYF. The CDR3 bases are TGTGCCAGTAGCCCGCGACTGGGACAAGAGACCCAGTACTTC.

This clone was counted a few times. This chain connects TRBV30 to TRBJ1-3; no definite D call. The CDR3 sequence is 13 residues long. The V gene lost 5 bases and the J gene lost 8 bases, with 16 bases spanning the gap. Germline V CDR1 and CDR2: GTSNPN, SVGIG (reference sequence). CDR3 nucleotide sequence: TGTGCCTGGTCGAAACAACCAAAGGACACCATATATTTT. Translation: CAWSKQPKDTIYF.

This clone was counted a few times. The rearrangement joins TRBV7-9 to TRBJ1-2, with D possibly matching TRBD1 (5 bases). The CDR3 spans 12 residues. Trimming removed 6 bases from V and 7 bases from J, with 12 bases in between. Looked up from germline, CDR1 is SEHNR and CDR2 is FQNEAQ (reference sequence). The CDR3 region is CASSYGRVGYTF. Written as DNA, the CDR3 is TGTGCCAGCAGTTATGGCAGGGTTGGCTACACCTTC.

The rearrangement links TRBV6-5 to TRBJ2-2; maybe TRBD2 (6 bases). The length of the CDR3 is 15 residues. V lost 5 bases and J lost 4, with 14 bases in between. Germline V lookup: CDR1 MNHEY, CDR2 SVGAGI. The CDR3 DNA reads as TGTGCCAGCAGTCACCCCTCCGGGGGCACCGGGGAGCTGTTTTTT. Protein sequence: CASSHPSGGTGELFF.

This clone was detected only a few times. The J gene is TRBJ1-2, the V gene TRBV6-5; 10 bases line up with TRBD1. The V and J ends lost 4 bases and 4 bases, in that order; junction bases with no gene match: 15. This CDR3 has 18 amino acids. From germline, CDR1 is MNHEY and CDR2 SVGAGI. The CDR3 loop reads CASSWLIDRGLPSYGYTF. Written as DNA, the CDR3 is TGTGCCAGCAGTTGGTTGATCGACAGGGGGCTCCCCTCCTATGGCTACACCTTC.